The clone carrying this TCR beta chain was counted once. The germline V and J ends were trimmed by 5 bases and 4 bases, with 17 bases remaining between them. The CDR3 covers 15 residues. Germline V gene sequence: CDR1 SNHLY, CDR2 FYNNEI. Per the study methods: Amplification from reference gene primers served as the basis for estimated nucleated cell counts. Libraries were prepared by immunoSEQ multiplex PCR; TCRdb keeps only in-frame clonotypes and omits some of them. V, J and clone size derive from that table, while D and trimming were established from the DNA sequence. This sample has a few hundred thousand clones; around 86% occur once, and the top ten carry 1.9%. This sample was included in a study of blood T cell repertoires in COVID-19.

This TCR was sampled from a man under 40 who had recovered from COVID-19. Sample: peripheral blood. J is TRBJ2-5 and V is TRBV2; possible D gene TRBD2, 6 bases. CDR3 sequence (DNA): TGTGCCAGCAGTTCCGAACTCTGGGGAGGAGAGACCCAGTACTTC. Encoded protein: CASSSELWGGETQYF.